Below, 17 T cell receptor beta chains from the same sample are listed, as sequenced in a study of human T cells and chemical hapten exposure. Time point described: healthy volunteer bleed at 2 weeks. It was unfractionated whole blood from which total RNA was extracted. In TCRdb, the RACE reads were re-called with MiXCR into one record per CDR3 protein. This sample has roughly 100,000 distinct CDR3 sequences, with approximately 9% found just once. Material: whole blood. All receptors derive from a female donor in good health. Some clones in this sample may be carry-over from other donors' samples.

This clonotype was counted many times. The V and J genes are TRBV28 and TRBJ1-4; TRBD1 aligns across 7 bases. The CDR3 covers 15 residues. With 0 bases clipped from V and 4 bases from J, the junction kept 2 bases outside the gene matches. The germline V gene has CDR1 MDHEN and CDR2 SYDVKM. DNA of the CDR3: TGTGCCAGCAGTTTATGGACAGGGCATAATGAAAAACTGTTTTTT. It yields the protein CASSLWTGHNEKLFF.

This clonotype showed up many times. The chain joins TRBV5-1 to TRBJ2-1; D may be TRBD2 (5 bases). The CDR3 spans 15 residues. Germline assignment: CDR1 SGHRS and CDR2 YFSETQ. Trimming pared 0 bases from V and 7 bases from J, leaving 14 bases between. As DNA, the CDR3 is TGCGCCAGCAGCTTGGGACTGACCTCGGGGAATGAGCAGTTCTTC. Translated, it gives CASSLGLTSGNEQFF. The full variable domain, its missing parts supplied by reference TRBV5-1 and TRBJ2-1, is KAGVTQTPRYLIKTRGQQVTLSCSPISGHRSVSWYQQTPGQGLQFLFEYFSETQRNKGNFPGRFSGRQFSNSRSEMNVSTLELGDSALYLCASSLGLTSGNEQFFGPGTRLTVL.

The V and J genes are TRBV20-1 and TRBJ2-7; D gene unclear. Between the trimmed V and J ends, which lost 1 base and 0 bases, there was a span of 4 bases. CDR1 and CDR2 (germline): DFQATT, SNEGSKA (reference sequence). The CDR3 consists of 12 residues. CDR3 loop: CSARGDSYEQYF. For the CDR3, the DNA is TGCAGTGCTAGAGGGGACTCCTACGAGCAGTACTTC.

The chain joins TRBV20-1 to TRBJ2-7; TRBD1 matches at 8 bases. The CDR3 is 14 residues long. V lost 7 bases to trimming and J lost 0 bases; unmatched junction nucleotides: 8. Germline lookup yields CDR1 DFQATT and CDR2 SNEGSKA (reference sequence). The CDR3 region has the DNA TGCAGTGGGGGTTCCGGGACAGGCTCCTACGAGCAGTACTTC. Protein: CSGGSGTGSYEQYF.

The rearrangement links TRBV6-1 to TRBJ2-3; 8 bases fit TRBD1. Germline CDR1 MNHNS, CDR2 SASEGT. Trimming took 1 base from V and 4 from J; bases not matched to a gene: 4. This CDR3 has 15 amino acids. The CDR3, as DNA: TGTGCCAGCAGTGAAGGGGGACAGGACTCAGATACGCAGTATTTT. Translating gives CASSEGGQDSDTQYF.

The chain joins TRBV28 to TRBJ2-5, with 12 bases that match TRBD1. Looked up from germline, CDR1 is MDHEN and CDR2 is SYDVKM. The CDR3 totals 14 residues. The junction had 4 bases not matched to a gene; V was cut back by 6 bases and J by 5 bases. Here the CDR3 DNA reads TGTGCCAGCAGGGGACAGGGGGCGGTGGAGACCCAGTACTTC. It translates to CASRGQGAVETQYF. Drawing the rest from reference TRBV28 and TRBJ2-5, the complete variable domain is DVKVTQSSRYLVKRTGEKVFLECVQDMDHENMFWYRQDPGLGLRLIYFSYDVKMKEKGDIPEGYSVSREKKERFSLILESASTNQTSMYLCASRGQGAVETQYFGPGTRLLVL.

This clonotype was observed many times. This chain joins TRBV4-3 and TRBJ1-2; D gene uncertain. The CDR3 contains 15 residues. Trimming stripped 1 base from V and 4 bases from J, with 13 bases between. Germline V lookup: CDR1 LGHNA, CDR2 YSLEER. This chain's CDR3 is CASSQVALALYGYTF. The CDR3 DNA reads as TGCGCCAGCAGCCAAGTGGCCCTGGCACTCTATGGCTACACCTTC.

Only a few counts were recorded for this clonotype. This chain connects TRBV28 to TRBJ2-7; 7 nucleotides agree with TRBD2. The germline V gene encodes CDR1 MDHEN and CDR2 SYDVKM. J lost 3 bases, V lost 4 bases, and 12 bases had no gene match. The CDR3 has 16 amino acids. The CDR3 protein is CASSSLVGRADYEQYF. CDR3 coding DNA: TGTGCCAGCAGTTCCCTCGTGGGGAGGGCCGACTACGAGCAGTACTTC. The complete variable domain, with remaining parts taken from reference TRBV28 and TRBJ2-7, reads DVKVTQSSRYLVKRTGEKVFLECVQDMDHENMFWYRQDPGLGLRLIYFSYDVKMKEKGDIPEGYSVSREKKERFSLILESASTNQTSMYLCASSSLVGRADYEQYFGPGTRLTVT.

The CDR3 DNA follows: TGTGCCAGTGGGACAGTAGCGAGTGAAAAACTGTTTTTT. This codes for CASGTVASEKLFF. The chain uses TRBV28 and TRBJ1-4, with TRBD1 identical over 7 bases. Germline CDR1 reads MDHEN; CDR2 reads SYDVKM. J was trimmed by 7 bases and V by 9 bases; bases with no gene match: 8. This CDR3 has 13 residues. Variable domain in full (rest from reference TRBV28 and TRBJ1-4): DVKVTQSSRYLVKRTGEKVFLECVQDMDHENMFWYRQDPGLGLRLIYFSYDVKMKEKGDIPEGYSVSREKKERFSLILESASTNQTSMYLCASGTVASEKLFFGSGTQLSVL.

The chain couples TRBV7-6 to TRBJ1-1; 8 nucleotides align to TRBD1. The length of the CDR3 is 16 residues. V lost 2 bases to trimming and J lost 4 bases; unmatched junction nucleotides: 9. CDR1 is SGHVS, CDR2 FNYEAQ, per germline. The CDR3 loop is CASSLQIQGAFTEAFF. CDR3 nucleotide sequence: TGTGCCAGCAGCTTACAGATCCAGGGGGCGTTCACTGAAGCTTTCTTT.

V and J are TRBV7-9 and TRBJ2-2, with D possibly TRBD2 on 5 matching bases. The V end lost 4 bases, the J end lost 6 bases, and 9 bases lay between the germline ends. CDR1 SEHNR and CDR2 FQNEAQ come from the germline V gene (reference sequence). The CDR3 loop spans 13 amino acids. The CDR3 sequence is CASSSDSSGELFF. CDR3 sequence (DNA): TGTGCCAGCAGCTCGGACTCTTCCGGGGAGCTGTTTTTT.

The CDR3 nucleotides are TGTGCCAGCAGATCCGGGACAGGTGACAATCAGCCCCAGCATTTT. Protein product: CASRSGTGDNQPQHF. The rearrangement links TRBV6-5 to TRBJ1-5; 8 bases are shared with TRBD1. Germline trimming cut 6 bases from V and 3 bases from J; bases unmatched to any gene: 7. Germline CDR1 and CDR2: MNHEY and SVGAGI. The length of the CDR3 is 15 residues.

This clonotype turned up a few times. The gene calls are TRBV5-1 and TRBJ1-1, with D perhaps matching TRBD1 (6 bases). Between the trimmed V and J ends, which lost 4 bases and 8 bases, there was a span of 15 bases. This CDR3 is built from 13 residues. CDR1 is SGHRS, CDR2 YFSETQ, per germline. Here the CDR3 reads CASSRGTDREAFF. The CDR3, as DNA: TGCGCCAGCAGCCGAGGTACCGACAGGGAAGCTTTCTTT.

The chain combines TRBV7-2 with TRBJ2-3; D is perhaps TRBD1 or TRBD2 (5 bases each). The CDR3 consists of 14 residues. Germline loops: CDR1 SGHTA, CDR2 FQGNSA. V shed 2 bases and J shed 6 bases, with 12 bases lying between them. CDR3 DNA sequence: TGTGCCAGCAGCTTATGGGGCTCGGGGGATACGCAGTATTTT. Amino acid sequence: CASSLWGSGDTQYF. Full variable domain (outside the CDR3, taken from reference TRBV7-2 and TRBJ2-3): GAGVSQSPSNKVTEKGKDVELRCDPISGHTALYWYRQSLGQGLEFLIYFQGNSAPDKSGLPSDRFSAERTGGSVSTLTIQRTQQEDSAVYLCASSLWGSGDTQYFGPGTRLTVL.

The chain joins TRBV5-1 to TRBJ2-7, with D hard to call. Germline CDR1 is SGHRS and CDR2 is YFSETQ. The V end was cut by 1 base, the J end by 2 bases, with 7 bases between. This CDR3 is 13 amino acids long. CDR3 amino acids: CASSLRLTYEQYF. CDR3 nucleotide sequence: TGCGCCAGCAGCTTGAGGCTGACCTACGAGCAGTACTTC.

The chain couples TRBV12-3 or TRBV12-4 to TRBJ1-5, with D perhaps TRBD1 (5 bases). With 3 bases removed from V and 7 bases from J, the gap between germline ends came to 13 bases. The CDR3 length is 14 residues. For the CDR3, the DNA is TGTGCCAGCAGTTTTCCGGCAGGGAACCAGCCCCAGCATTTT. Its protein is CASSFPAGNQPQHF.

The chain recombines TRBV11-2 with TRBJ2-7; D call uncertain. The CDR3 length is 15 residues. Trimming shortened V by 0 bases and J by 2 bases, and 11 bases separated the two germline ends. Germline V lookup: CDR1 SGHAT, CDR2 FQNNGV. The CDR3 DNA reads TGTGCCAGCAGCTTAGATTGGTCAGCCCCCTACGAGCAGTACTTC. This translates into CASSLDWSAPYEQYF. The whole variable domain, filled in from reference TRBV11-2 and TRBJ2-7, reads EAGVAQSPRYKIIEKRQSVAFWCNPISGHATLYWYQQILGQGPKLLIQFQNNGVVDDSQLPKDRFSAERLKGVDSTLKIQPAKLEDSAVYLCASSLDWSAPYEQYFGPGTRLTVT.